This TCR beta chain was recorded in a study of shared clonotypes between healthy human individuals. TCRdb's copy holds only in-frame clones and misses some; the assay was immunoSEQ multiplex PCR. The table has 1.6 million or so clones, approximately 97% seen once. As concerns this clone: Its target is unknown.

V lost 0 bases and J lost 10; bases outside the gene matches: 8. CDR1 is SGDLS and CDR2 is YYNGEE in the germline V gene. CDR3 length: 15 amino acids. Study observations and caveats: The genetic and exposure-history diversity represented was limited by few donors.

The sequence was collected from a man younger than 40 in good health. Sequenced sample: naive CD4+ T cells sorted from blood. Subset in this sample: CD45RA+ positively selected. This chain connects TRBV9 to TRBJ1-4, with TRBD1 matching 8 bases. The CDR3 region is CASSVEGQDPGKLFF. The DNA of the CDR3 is TGTGCCAGCAGCGTAGAGGGACAGGACCCCGGAAAACTGTTTTTT.